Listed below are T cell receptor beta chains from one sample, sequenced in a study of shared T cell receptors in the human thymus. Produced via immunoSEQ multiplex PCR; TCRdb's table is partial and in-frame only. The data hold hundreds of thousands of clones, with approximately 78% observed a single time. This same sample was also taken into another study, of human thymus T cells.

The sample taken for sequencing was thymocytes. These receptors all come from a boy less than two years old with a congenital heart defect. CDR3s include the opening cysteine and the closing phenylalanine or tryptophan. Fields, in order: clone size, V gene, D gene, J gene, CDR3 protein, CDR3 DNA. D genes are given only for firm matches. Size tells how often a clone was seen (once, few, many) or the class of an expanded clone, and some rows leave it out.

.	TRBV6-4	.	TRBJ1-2	CASRPGTILTGGYTF	TGTGCCAGCAGACCCGGGACAATCCTCACCGGGGGCTACACCTTC
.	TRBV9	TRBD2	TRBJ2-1	CASSVVSTSGRMSSYNEQFF	TGTGCCAGCAGCGTAGTTAGCACTAGCGGGAGGATGAGCTCCTACAATGAGCAGTTCTTC
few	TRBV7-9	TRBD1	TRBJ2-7	CASSPLGQDVLDEQYF	TGTGCCAGCAGCCCACTCGGACAGGACGTCCTGGACGAGCAGTACTTC
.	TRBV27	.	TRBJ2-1	CASSLGPGVSYNEQFF	TGTGCCAGCAGCCTCGGTCCGGGAGTGTCCTACAATGAGCAGTTCTTC
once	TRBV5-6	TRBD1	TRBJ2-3	CASSFRDRVPDTQYF	TGTGCCAGCAGCTTCCGGGACAGGGTCCCAGATACGCAGTATTTT
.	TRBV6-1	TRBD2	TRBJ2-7	CASSECSGRGYEQYF	TGTGCCAGCAGTGAATGTAGCGGGAGAGGATACGAGCAGTACTTC
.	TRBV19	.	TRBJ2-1	CASHTQSSYNEQFF	TGTGCCAGTCACACACAGAGCTCCTACAATGAGCAGTTCTTC
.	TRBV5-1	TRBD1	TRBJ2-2	CASSLIPQGANTGELFF	TGCGCCAGCAGCTTGATCCCACAGGGGGCAAACACCGGGGAGCTGTTTTTT
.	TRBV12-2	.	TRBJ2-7	CASRPSRDRARGEEQYF	TGTGCAAGTCGCCCAAGTAGGGACCGGGCCAGGGGAGAGGAGCAGTACTTC
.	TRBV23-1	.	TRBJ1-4	CASSPPLTGGTHSEGEKLFF	TGCGCCAGCAGTCCCCCCCTAACCGGAGGGACGCACTCCGAAGGTGAAAAACTGTTTTTT
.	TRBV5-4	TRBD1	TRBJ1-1	CASVQYPGQGPTEAFF	TGTGCCAGCGTACAATATCCGGGACAGGGGCCCACTGAAGCTTTCTTT
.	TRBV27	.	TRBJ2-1	CASRLGYNEQFF	TGTGCCAGCAGACTCGGGTACAATGAGCAGTTCTTC
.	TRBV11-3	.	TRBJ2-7	CASSLSREQYF	TGTGCCAGCAGCTTATCCCGCGAGCAGTACTTC
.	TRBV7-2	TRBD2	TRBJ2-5	CASSPEQPSGTQETQYF	TGTGCCAGCAGCCCCGAGCAGCCTAGCGGGACCCAAGAGACCCAGTACTTC
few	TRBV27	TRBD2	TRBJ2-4	CASSSEREGNIQYF	TGTGCCAGCAGTTCAGAGCGGGAGGGAAACATTCAGTACTTC
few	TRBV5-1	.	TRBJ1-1	CASSFSSGDDTEAFF	TGCGCCAGCAGCTTTAGCTCAGGGGACGACACTGAAGCTTTCTTT
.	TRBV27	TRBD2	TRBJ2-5	CASNVSGRGGQETQYF	TGTGCCAGCAACGTTAGCGGGAGAGGGGGGCAAGAGACCCAGTACTTC
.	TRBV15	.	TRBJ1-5	CATSTTGTFQYSNQPQHF	TGTGCCACCAGCACTACCGGGACATTCCAATATAGCAATCAGCCCCAGCATTTT
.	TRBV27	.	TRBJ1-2	CASSPGRVRARGLLMDGYTF	TGTGCCAGCAGTCCAGGGAGGGTAAGGGCCAGGGGCCTCCTGATGGATGGCTACACCTTC
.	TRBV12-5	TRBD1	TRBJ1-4	CASGSEHPGQGNVVGNEKLFF	TGTGCTAGTGGTTCGGAGCACCCGGGACAGGGCAATGTTGTGGGAAATGAAAAACTGTTTTTT
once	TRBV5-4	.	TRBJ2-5	CASSFWEETQYF	TGTGCCAGCAGCTTTTGGGAGGAGACCCAGTACTTC
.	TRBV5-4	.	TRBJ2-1	CASSFNRALDNEQFF	TGTGCCAGCAGCTTCAACAGGGCCCTCGACAATGAGCAGTTCTTC
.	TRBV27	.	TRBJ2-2	CASSLVGQGPDTGELFF	TGTGCCAGCAGTTTAGTGGGGCAGGGCCCGGACACCGGGGAGCTGTTTTTT
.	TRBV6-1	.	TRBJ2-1	CASSERDGQGRSYNEQFF	TGTGCCAGCAGTGAAAGGGATGGGCAGGGGCGGTCCTACAATGAGCAGTTCTTC
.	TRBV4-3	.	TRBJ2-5	CASSQDGADQETQYF	TGCGCCAGCAGCCAAGACGGAGCGGACCAAGAGACCCAGTACTTC